These 4 T cell receptor beta chains came from one sample sequenced in a study of technical replicates of blood from a handful of donors. Generated by immunoSEQ multiplex PCR, the TCRdb table keeps only in-frame clones and is missing some. Of some 94,000 clones listed, less than 95% were seen once; the top ten hold about 0.3%. Sequencing was carried out using T cells isolated from PBMCs. The receptors derive from a human donor in good health.

This sequence joins TRBV19 and TRBJ2-3; possible D gene TRBD2, 6 bases. Trimming stripped 5 bases from V and 8 bases from J, with 17 bases between. Germline V CDR1 and CDR2: LNHDA, SQIVND (reference sequence). The CDR3 loop spans 14 amino acids. The CDR3 spells CASSLDWAGGTQYF. In nucleotides, the CDR3 is TGTGCCAGTAGTCTGGACTGGGCCGGGGGTACGCAGTATTTT.

The V gene is TRBV19, the J gene TRBJ1-2; 8 bases fit TRBD1. The CDR3 runs 12 residues. Trimming removed 4 bases from V and 8 bases from J; junction bases left unmatched: 3. CDR1 LNHDA and CDR2 SQIVND come from the germline V gene (reference sequence). In DNA, the CDR3 is TGTGCCAGTAGTACACAGGGGGAAGGCTACACCTTC. Its translation is CASSTQGEGYTF.

The gene calls are TRBV6-4 and TRBJ2-7; TRBD1 agrees at 9 bases. CDR1 MRHNA and CDR2 SNTAGT come from the germline V gene. The V segment lost 10 bases and the J segment 0 bases; nucleotides outside the gene matches: 7. This CDR3 is 14 amino acids long. The CDR3 protein is CANIDRGSSYEQYF. The CDR3 coding sequence is TGTGCCAACATTGACAGGGGGAGCTCCTACGAGCAGTACTTC.

This clone has a single count. The chain recombines TRBV2 with TRBJ1-3; tentative D call: TRBD1 (5 bases). The germline V gene has CDR1 SNHLY and CDR2 FYNNEI. The V end lost 6 bases, the J end lost 0 bases, and 12 bases lay between the germline ends. The CDR3 contains 15 residues. CDR3 sequence reads: CASSDSPLSGNTIYF. The CDR3, as DNA: TGTGCCAGCAGCGACAGTCCCCTCTCTGGAAACACCATATATTTT. The whole variable domain, remainder taken from reference TRBV2 and TRBJ1-3, is EPEVTQTPSHQVTQMGQEVILRCVPISNHLYFYWYRQILGQKVEFLVSFYNNEISEKSEIFDDQFSVERPDGSNFTLKIRSTKLEDSAMYFCASSDSPLSGNTIYFGEGSWLTVV.